This T cell receptor (beta chain) was found in a study of post-analysis software for immune sequencing data. The CDR3 totals 16 residues. The J segment lost 0 bases and the V segment lost 5 bases, leaving 6 bases of the junction unmatched. In the case of this clonotype: The antigen is unknown.

Unique molecular identifiers featured in each of the TCR beta cDNA libraries. MiXCR, applied by TCRdb to the PCR reads, yields one record per CDR3 protein. This table holds a few hundred thousand distinct CDR3 sequences, approximately 45% found once. Notes on the study in general: When patients were compared with controls, a handful of TRBV segments were more frequent, TRBV5-6, TRBV5-1 and TRBV20-1 among them.

The chain has TRBV12-3 or TRBV12-4 and TRBJ1-5; TRBD1 aligns across 8 bases. The receptor's source is a girl aged 10-17 years with multiple sclerosis. Input material: blood. The CDR3, as DNA: TGTGCCAGCAGTGCTACAGGGGGGTATAGCAATCAGCCCCAGCATTTT. Its protein product is CASSATGGYSNQPQHF.